Below, 27 T cell receptor beta chains from the same sample are listed, as sequenced in a study of OX40 agonist ivuxolimab in advanced cancers. Here immunoSEQ multiplex PCR was the method, and the copy in TCRdb shows in-frame clones only, minus some. The sample has tens of thousands of clones; approximately 81% are singletons. Sample: CD4+ or CD8+ T cells sorted from blood, taken in a trial of the OX40 agonist ivuxolimab. The receptor set was obtained from an adult with an advanced solid tumor such as melanoma, head and neck, liver or kidney cancer.

The chain links TRBV5-4 to TRBJ2-3; D unclear. The CDR3 runs to 14 residues. The germline V and J ends were trimmed by 0 bases and 2 bases, with 7 bases remaining between them. Germline values: CDR1 SGHNT, CDR2 YYREEE (reference sequence). The CDR3 coding sequence is TGTGCCAGCAGCTTGGGTGGGTTCACAGATACGCAGTATTTT. It specifies CASSLGGFTDTQYF.

J is TRBJ2-5 and V is TRBV11-2, with 7 bases matching TRBD2. Germline CDR1 and CDR2: SGHAT and FQNNGV. The V segment lost 1 base and the J segment 4 bases; nucleotides outside the gene matches: 3. CDR3 length equals 14 residues. DNA of the CDR3: TGTGCCAGCAGCTTAGCGCGGGGGTTAGAGACCCAGTACTTC. It translates to CASSLARGLETQYF.

The rearrangement joins TRBV5-5 to TRBJ1-5, with D uncertain. V lost 2 bases and J 1 base, leaving 7 bases between the germline ends. Germline V gives CDR1 SGHKS, CDR2 YYEKEE (reference sequence). The CDR3 contains 14 residues. The CDR3 bases are TGTGCCAGCAGCTTTCTTGGCAGCAATCAGCCCCAGCATTTT. Its protein product is CASSFLGSNQPQHF.

The rearrangement joins TRBV18 to TRBJ1-5, with D unresolved. Trimming took off 3 bases at V and 6 bases at J, with 12 bases between the two ends. CDR3 size: 14 residues. CDR1 KGHSH and CDR2 LQKENI come from the germline V gene. CDR3 in amino acids: CASSPSGDIQPQHF. The CDR3 region has the DNA TGTGCCAGCTCACCGTCCGGGGATATTCAGCCCCAGCATTTT.

This clone was counted between two and nine times. The chain has TRBV9 and TRBJ1-1, with D possibly being TRBD1 (5 bases). The length of the CDR3 is 15 residues. Looked up from germline, CDR1 is SGDLS and CDR2 is YYNGEE. V lost 0 bases and J 0 bases, leaving 9 bases between the germline ends. The CDR3 DNA reads as TGTGCCAGCAGCGTAGCCCCAGGGCTGAACACTGAAGCTTTCTTT. Protein sequence: CASSVAPGLNTEAFF.

This chain connects TRBV15 to TRBJ1-2; 8 nucleotides agree with TRBD1. This CDR3 region has 15 residues. CDR1 is LNHNV and CDR2 is YYDKDF in the germline V gene (reference sequence). Losses at the gene ends were 0 bases for V and 4 bases for J; bases not matched to a gene: 4. DNA of the CDR3: TGTGCCACCAGCAGAGATGACAGGGGAGGCTATGGCTACACCTTC. Its protein product is CATSRDDRGGYGYTF.

This clone has just one count. J is TRBJ1-1 and V is TRBV7-6; D ambiguous. Germline CDR1 reads SGHVS; CDR2 reads FNYEAQ. This CDR3 is 13 amino acids long. Between the trimmed V and J ends, which lost 8 bases and 0 bases, there was a span of 10 bases. DNA for the CDR3: TGTGCCAGCGCACGTGGGATGAACACTGAAGCTTTCTTT. Residues: CASARGMNTEAFF.

J is TRBJ1-2 and V is TRBV6-6; a possible D gene is TRBD1 (5 bases). Germline V CDR1 and CDR2: MNHNY, SVGAGI (reference sequence). This CDR3 is built from 15 residues. Trimming cost V 5 bases and J 7 bases, with 20 bases left between them. The CDR3 spells CASSDQGFGGAGYTF. CDR3 DNA: TGTGCCAGCAGTGACCAGGGTTTTGGCGGAGCTGGCTACACCTTC.

The chain employs TRBV19 and TRBJ1-5, with 9 nucleotides matching TRBD1. This CDR3 has 13 residues. V shed 6 bases, J shed 5 bases, and the junction held 2 bases outside the gene matches. The germline CDR1 and CDR2 sequences are LNHDA and SQIVND (reference sequence). The CDR3 sequence is CASSRTGDQPQHF. CDR3 nucleotide sequence: TGTGCCAGTAGCAGGACAGGGGATCAGCCCCAGCATTTT.

This clone appeared once. The V gene is TRBV7-9, the J gene TRBJ1-3; D call uncertain. Germline CDR1 SEHNR, CDR2 FQNEAQ (reference sequence). The CDR3 consists of 15 residues. V was cut by 2 bases and J by 0 bases, with 8 bases left in between. CDR3: CASSLNSPSGNTIYF. CDR3 DNA: TGTGCCAGCAGCTTAAACAGCCCCTCTGGAAACACCATATATTTT.

The rearrangement joins TRBV19 to TRBJ2-3; TRBD2 matches at 11 bases. The V gene end was trimmed by 2 bases and the J gene end by 4 bases; junction bases not matched to a gene: 5. This CDR3 is built from 16 residues. The germline CDR1 and CDR2 sequences are LNHDA and SQIVND (reference sequence). The CDR3 here is CASSILLAGAADTQYF. The CDR3 nucleotides are TGTGCCAGTAGTATACTACTAGCGGGAGCTGCAGATACGCAGTATTTT.

The chain is built from TRBV27 and TRBJ1-2; no reliable D call. Germline loops: CDR1 MNHEY, CDR2 SMNVEV (reference sequence). This CDR3 has 15 amino acids. Trimming shortened V by 4 bases and J by 1 base, and 13 bases separated the two germline ends. In DNA, the CDR3 is TGTGCCAGCAGTTCGAACGGACGGTTTAACTATGGCTACACCTTC. Its translation: CASSSNGRFNYGYTF.

V and J are TRBV27 and TRBJ2-5; 7 positions match TRBD2. The DNA matches TRBJ2-7 better at its end, which makes the J call doubtful. This CDR3 is built from 15 residues. Germline CDR1 reads MNHEY; CDR2 reads SMNVEV (reference sequence). The CDR3 spells CASSFGTKLAYEQYF. In DNA form, the CDR3 reads TGTGCCAGCAGTTTTGGGACTAAACTCGCCTACGAGCAGTACTTC.

This chain links TRBV2 with TRBJ1-2, with D hard to call. The CDR3 is 13 amino acids. Germline CDR1 is SNHLY and CDR2 is FYNNEI. Deletions cut 0 bases from V and 4 bases from J, with 6 bases between. CDR3 nucleotide sequence: TGTGCCAGCAGTGAAGCTCGCTTCTATGGCTACACCTTC. Translation gives CASSEARFYGYTF.

The chain joins TRBV7-9 to TRBJ2-1; D is possibly TRBD2 (5 bases). The CDR3 contains 15 residues. Germline V gene sequence: CDR1 SEHNR, CDR2 FQNEAQ (reference sequence). Deletions cut 5 bases from V and 6 bases from J, with 17 bases between. CDR3 DNA: TGTGCCAGCAGCGCGGCGGGTAGTCCCCTCAATGAGCAGTTCTTC. This gives the protein CASSAAGSPLNEQFF.

This clone was found once. The J gene is TRBJ2-7, the V gene TRBV2; D not resolved. The CDR3 totals 12 residues. The V end lost 1 base, the J end lost 3 bases, and 4 bases lay between the germline ends. CDR1 and CDR2 from the germline V gene are SNHLY and FYNNEI. In DNA form, the CDR3 reads TGTGCCAGCAGTGAAGGAAACTACGAGCAGTACTTC. It translates to CASSEGNYEQYF.

This clone is medium-sized by share. The chain carries TRBV23-1 and TRBJ1-3; D not certain. TRBV23-1 carries the ORF label, with uncertain function. The CDR3 loop spans 15 amino acids. V shed 7 bases and J shed 7 bases, with 20 bases lying between them. CDR3 residues: CASIKDRRPRNTIYF. CDR3 DNA sequence: TGCGCCAGCATTAAGGACCGCCGCCCACGGAACACCATATATTTT.

The chain carries TRBV5-4 and TRBJ2-3, with 10 bases that match TRBD2. The V gene end was trimmed by 6 bases and the J gene end by 4 bases; junction bases not matched to a gene: 2. From germline, CDR1 is SGHNT and CDR2 YYREEE (reference sequence). This CDR3 has 13 residues. CDR3 in DNA: TGTGCCAGCAAAGCGGGGGGGCCAGATACGCAGTATTTT. Its protein product is CASKAGGPDTQYF.

The chain recombines TRBV5-1 with TRBJ1-3; no reliable D call. The CDR3 totals 15 residues. In germline, CDR1 is SGHRS, CDR2 YFSETQ. Trimming removed 0 bases at V and 3 bases at J, with 10 bases between. As DNA, the CDR3 is TGCGCCAGCAGCTTGGGGGAATACGGTGGAAACACCATATATTTT. Translation gives CASSLGEYGGNTIYF.

This clone was picked up a small number of times. The V and J genes are TRBV5-4 and TRBJ1-2, with 7 bases fitting TRBD1. Germline V gene data show CDR1 as SGHNT and CDR2 as YYREEE (reference sequence). The junction had 4 bases not matched to a gene; V was cut back by 0 bases and J by 8 bases. This CDR3 has 13 amino acids. CDR3 in DNA: TGTGCCAGCAGCTTGGAACAGGGGAAAGGCTACACCTTC. Encoded protein: CASSLEQGKGYTF.

The chain carries TRBV6-1 and TRBJ1-5; D uncertain. V was cut by 3 bases and J by 8 bases, with 11 bases left in between. The CDR3 is 13 residues long. In germline, CDR1 is MNHNS, CDR2 SASEGT. The CDR3 bases are TGTGCCAGCAGTGAGACGGTTGCTGAGCCCCAGCATTTT. This translates into CASSETVAEPQHF.

There are a few counts of this clone. The V gene is TRBV27, the J gene TRBJ1-1; no reliable D call. The CDR3 runs to 14 residues. The V gene's germline CDR1 is MNHEY and CDR2 SMNVEV (reference sequence). Trimming removed 6 bases from V and 1 base from J, with 12 bases in between. For the CDR3, the DNA is TGTGCCAGCAGCCTTACGGGAACGAACACTGAAGCTTTCTTT. This translates into CASSLTGTNTEAFF.

The chain combines TRBV11-2 with TRBJ1-1, with D uncertain. The germline V and J ends were trimmed by 1 base and 1 base, with 7 bases remaining between them. The CDR3 contains 14 residues. CDR1 is SGHAT and CDR2 is FQNNGV in the germline V gene. The CDR3 region is CASSLGPGNTEAFF. Here the CDR3 DNA reads TGTGCCAGCAGCTTAGGGCCCGGGAACACTGAAGCTTTCTTT.

This sequence joins TRBV5-5 and TRBJ1-1; D is unresolved. V was trimmed by 0 bases and J by 1 base, leaving 10 bases between them. The CDR3 is 15 amino acids. The V gene's germline CDR1 is SGHKS and CDR2 YYEKEE (reference sequence). The CDR3 DNA follows: TGTGCCAGCAGCTTGGGGGCGGCAGGGAACACTGAAGCTTTCTTT. As protein: CASSLGAAGNTEAFF. The entire variable domain, with the rest obtained from reference TRBV5-5 and TRBJ1-1, is as follows: DAGVTQSPTHLIKTRGQQVTLRCSPISGHKSVSWYQQVLGQGPQFIFQYYEKEERGRGNFPDRFSARQFPNYSSELNVNALLLGDSALYLCASSLGAAGNTEAFFGQGTRLTVV.

Notes on this clone: Additional DNA sequences in this sample encode the identical CDR3. This chain connects TRBV7-2 to TRBJ2-7, with 10 bases matching TRBD2. The CDR3 sequence is 14 residues long. Germline CDR1 and CDR2: SGHTA and FQGNSA. With 0 bases clipped from V and 4 bases from J, the junction kept 0 bases outside the gene matches. CDR3 loop: CASSLASGRYEQYF. CDR3 sequence (DNA): TGTGCCAGCAGCTTAGCTAGCGGGAGGTACGAGCAGTACTTC. Looking up the rest from reference TRBV7-2 and TRBJ2-7 gives the full variable domain: GAGVSQSPSNKVTEKGKDVELRCDPISGHTALYWYRQSLGQGLEFLIYFQGNSAPDKSGLPSDRFSAERTGGSVSTLTIQRTQQEDSAVYLCASSLASGRYEQYFGPGTRLTVT.

The CDR3 DNA sequence: TGTGCCAGCTCACCAGACTCCTACGAGCAGTACTTC. It translates to CASSPDSYEQYF. The chain carries TRBV18 and TRBJ2-7; D is unresolved. The CDR3 is 12 residues long. Deletions cut 2 bases from V and 0 bases from J, with 2 bases between. Looked up from germline, CDR1 is KGHSH and CDR2 is LQKENI.

The chain carries TRBV11-1 and TRBJ2-7; 14 nucleotides agree with TRBD2. V was pared by 4 bases and J by 7 bases, with 6 bases of the junction left unmatched. This CDR3 is 15 amino acids long. Per the germline V gene, CDR1 is SGHAT and CDR2 is FQDESV (reference sequence). CDR3 DNA sequence: TGTGCCAGCAGCTCTGGACTAGCGGGGGGCCTGGAGCAGTACTTC. The encoded protein is CASSSGLAGGLEQYF. The whole variable domain, remainder taken from reference TRBV11-1 and TRBJ2-7, is EAEVAQSPRYKITEKSQAVAFWCDPISGHATLYWYRQILGQGPELLVQFQDESVVDDSQLPKDRFSAERLKGVDSTLKIQPAELGDSAMYLCASSSGLAGGLEQYFGPGTRLTVT.